This T cell receptor (beta chain) appears in the sequencing data of a study of T cell repertoires in cytomegalovirus infection. Study information: CMV infection together with matching HLA type was indicated by public TCR beta signatures.

General study results and limits: The ex vivo response was dominated by HLA-C-restricted CMV-specific TCR beta clonotypes. Using cumulative public TCR beta family frequency, the authors identified those who carried CMV together with the relevant HLA.

Per germline, CDR1 MNHNS and CDR2 SASEGT. CDR3 length: 15 amino acids. V lost 6 bases and J lost 5; bases outside the gene matches: 4. TCRdb reprocessed the reads with MiXCR, giving one entry per CDR3 protein. Of nearly 650,000 distinct CDR3 sequences in the sample, 20% to 30% were seen once. As concerns this clonotype: The antigen remains unidentified.

V is TRBV6-1 and J is TRBJ2-2, with 12 bases lining up with TRBD2. The sample was CD8+ T cells from PBMCs. The TCR was taken from a human donor in good health (CMV status not recorded). Some clones in this sample may be carry-over from other donors' samples. The CDR3, as DNA: TGTGCCAGCAGCTTAGGACTAGCGGGAACCGGGGAGCTGTTTTTT. This encodes CASSLGLAGTGELFF.